These 31 T cell receptor beta chains came from one sample sequenced in a study of blood T cells in healthy people across ages. PCR was performed a second time for 7 to 11 cycles using a sample-barcoded 5' primer and a J-beta primer mix. TCRdb re-derived calls from the 5' RACE reads in MiXCR, one entry per CDR3 protein. The data contain fewer than 800,000 distinct CDR3 sequences, about 34% of them seen just once; the ten biggest clones take up less than 20%. The sequenced material came from blood. The receptor source for this set is a woman older than 75 in good health.

The sample holds many counts of this clonotype. This chain joins TRBV7-2 and TRBJ2-7; weak D call: TRBD1 (6 bases). The CDR3 consists of 14 residues. The V end was cut by 5 bases, the J end by 7 bases, with 18 bases between. The germline V gene has CDR1 SGHTA and CDR2 FQGNSA. The CDR3: CASSAGTSRLEQYF. CDR3 bases: TGTGCCAGCAGCGCCGGGACATCCCGCTTGGAGCAGTACTTC.

This clonotype has a count of ten or more. The chain recombines TRBV20-1 with TRBJ2-5, with TRBD1 identical over 8 bases. V shed 1 base, J shed 2 bases, and the junction held 3 bases outside the gene matches. The germline CDR1 and CDR2 sequences are DFQATT and SNEGSKA (reference sequence). The CDR3 extends over 14 amino acids. The CDR3 sequence is CSARGRTGQETQYF. The DNA of the CDR3 is TGCAGTGCTAGAGGCAGGACAGGGCAAGAGACCCAGTACTTC.

The chain combines TRBV10-3 with TRBJ2-3; 8 positions agree with TRBD1. Unmatched junction bases numbered 25, after V lost 10 bases and J lost 4 bases. The CDR3 extends over 19 amino acids. Germline V gene sequence: CDR1 ENHRY, CDR2 SYGVKD. Here the CDR3 reads CATRLTLTTQGAGSDTQYF. The CDR3, as DNA: TGTGCCACTCGACTAACCTTAACTACTCAGGGGGCAGGCTCAGATACGCAGTATTTT.

This clonotype was recorded at least ten times. The CDR3 nucleotides are TGTGCCAGCAGTGGGGGCAGGGGTTTTGGTGGCTACACCTTC. Protein sequence: CASSGGRGFGGYTF. V and J are TRBV2 and TRBJ1-2; D might be TRBD1 (6 bases). The CDR3 is made up of 14 amino acids. V lost 4 bases and J lost 7, with 16 bases in between. CDR1 is SNHLY, CDR2 FYNNEI, per germline.

This clonotype was detected only a few times. The chain uses TRBV30 and TRBJ1-1; 9 bases are shared with TRBD1. The CDR3 is 13 amino acids. Germline V gene lookup returns CDR1 GTSNPN and CDR2 SVGIG (reference sequence). After removal of 3 bases from V and 1 base from J, the junction contained 0 bases not matched to a gene. The chain's CDR3 is CAWRGQGNTEAFF. The CDR3 nucleotides are TGTGCCTGGAGGGGACAGGGGAACACTGAAGCTTTCTTT.

The chain employs TRBV7-2 and TRBJ2-5; tentatively, D is TRBD2 (6 bases). Looked up from germline, CDR1 is SGHTA and CDR2 is FQGNSA. The CDR3 contains 15 residues. V gave up 5 bases and J gave up 11 bases, with 24 bases separating them. The CDR3 DNA reads as TGTGCCAGCAGCCCTGACAGCGGGCTATCCAATGAGCAGTACTTC. This encodes CASSPDSGLSNEQYF.

DNA for the CDR3: TGCAGTGCGCCCAGAGGGTGGGACAGGGGGCAATATGGCTACACCTTC. Translating it yields CSAPRGWDRGQYGYTF. The genes are TRBV20-1 and TRBJ1-2; 12 nucleotides line up with TRBD1. With V trimmed by 6 bases and J by 5 bases, 13 bases remained unmatched. Looked up from germline, CDR1 is DFQATT and CDR2 is SNEGSKA (reference sequence). The CDR3 is 16 amino acids.

Many counts were recorded for this clonotype. The J gene is TRBJ1-5, the V gene TRBV16; the D gene is possibly TRBD1 (5 bases). This CDR3 region has 16 residues. The germline V gene has CDR1 KGHSY and CDR2 FQNENV. V lost 4 bases, J lost 5 bases, and 18 bases lay in between. The CDR3 protein is CASSPWSSQGDQPQHF. The CDR3 nucleotides are TGTGCCAGCAGCCCCTGGTCGTCCCAGGGCGATCAGCCCCAGCATTTT.

This sequence joins TRBV6-1 and TRBJ2-7; D gene ambiguous. From germline, CDR1 is MNHNS and CDR2 SASEGT. V was pared by 4 bases and J by 0 bases, with 7 bases between. The CDR3 consists of 13 residues. The CDR3 reads CASSVTISYEQYF. As DNA, the CDR3 is TGTGCCAGCAGTGTCACTATCTCCTACGAGCAGTACTTC.

CDR3 sequence: CASSVERGQNSYNEQFF. CDR3 bases: TGTGCCAGCAGCGTAGAGCGGGGACAGAATTCCTACAATGAGCAGTTCTTC. V usage is TRBV9 and J usage is TRBJ2-1; D may correspond to TRBD1 or TRBD2 (7 bases each). With 0 bases removed from V and 1 base from J, the gap between germline ends came to 14 bases. Germline assignment: CDR1 SGDLS and CDR2 YYNGEE. The CDR3 is made up of 17 amino acids.

Of note for this clonotype: The junction and the germline gene differ at one end; a read error may be behind it. V gene TRBV5-4 combines with J gene TRBJ2-1; D gene uncertain. This CDR3 is built from 17 residues. The germline V gene has CDR1 SGHNT and CDR2 YYREEE (reference sequence). Here the CDR3 DNA reads TGCGCCACCAGAAAAGCAGATGGCCGGGTTCTTTACAATGAGCAGTTCTTC. Residues: CATRKADGRVLYNEQFF.

This clonotype was recorded a few times. A much bigger clone sits one base away, suggesting this may be a read error. The V gene is TRBV7-8, the J gene TRBJ2-7; perhaps TRBD2 as D (7 bases). This CDR3 comprises 16 residues. CDR1 is SGHVS and CDR2 is FQNEAQ in the germline V gene. V lost 1 base, J lost 7 bases, and 20 bases lay in between. The CDR3 sequence: CASSLESGGFYNEQYF. CDR3 DNA: TGTGCCAGCAGCTTAGAATCGGGGGGCTTCTACAATGAGCAGTACTTC.

This clonotype has a count of ten or more. The genes are TRBV29-1 and TRBJ1-2, with 9 bases fitting TRBD1. The CDR3 contains 12 residues. Unmatched junction bases numbered 3, after V lost 2 bases and J lost 8 bases. CDR1 and CDR2 (germline): SQVTM, ANQGSEA. DNA for the CDR3: TGCAGCGTTGAATCCGGGACAGGGGGCTACACCTTC. Residues: CSVESGTGGYTF. Using reference TRBV29-1 and TRBJ1-2 for the parts outside the CDR3, the full variable domain is SAVISQKPSRDICQRGTSLTIQCQVDSQVTMMFWYRQQPGQSLTLIATANQGSEATYESGFVIDKFPISRPNLTFSTLTVSNMSPEDSSIYLCSVESGTGGYTFGSGTRLTVV.

This clonotype showed up just once. With a much larger clone just one base away, this may be a read error. In DNA form, the CDR3 reads TGTGCCAGCAGTTTATCCGGAAAAGCCAGCGAAAAACTGTTTTTT. This gives the protein CASSLSGKASEKLFF. V and J are TRBV12-3 or TRBV12-4 and TRBJ1-4; unclear D gene. V lost 2 bases, J lost 8 bases, and 15 bases lay in between. The CDR3 spans 15 residues.

Ten or more counts support this clonotype. The chain uses TRBV3-1 and TRBJ2-7; D possibly corresponds to TRBD2 (6 bases). CDR1 and CDR2 from the germline V gene are LGHDT and YNNKEL (reference sequence). V was cut by 5 bases and J by 7 bases, with 18 bases left in between. CDR3 length equals 14 residues. As DNA, the CDR3 is TGTGCCAGCAGCAACCTGGACGGGGGTGGAGAGCAGTACTTC. Its protein is CASSNLDGGGEQYF.

The chain is built from TRBV27 and TRBJ1-2; D may be TRBD1 (5 bases). Germline V lookup: CDR1 MNHEY, CDR2 SMNVEV (reference sequence). The V end lost 6 bases, the J end lost 6 bases, and 14 bases lay between the germline ends. The CDR3 runs to 13 residues. CDR3 residues: CASRFRVTDGYTF. DNA of the CDR3: TGTGCCAGCAGGTTCAGGGTAACGGATGGCTACACCTTC.

This clonotype was observed many times. The chain carries TRBV6-2 or TRBV6-3 and TRBJ1-5; no clear D gene. Germline V gives CDR1 MNHEY, CDR2 SVGEGT. The CDR3 contains 15 residues. The V gene lost 2 bases and the J gene lost 0 bases, with 8 bases spanning the gap. The CDR3 spells CASSYLENSNQPQHF. CDR3 in DNA: TGTGCCAGCAGTTACCTTGAGAATAGCAATCAGCCCCAGCATTTT.

Many counts were recorded for this clonotype. The chain uses TRBV12-3 or TRBV12-4 and TRBJ1-1; D gene unclear. The CDR3 has 14 residues. Between the trimmed V and J ends, which lost 1 base and 1 base, there was a span of 7 bases. For the CDR3, the DNA is TGTGCCAGCAGTTTAGGACACGGGAACACTGAAGCTTTCTTT. Translating gives CASSLGHGNTEAFF.

The chain couples TRBV24-1 to TRBJ2-7; the D is unclear. Trimming pared 4 bases from V and 6 bases from J, leaving 12 bases between. This CDR3 is built from 13 residues. Germline V lookup: CDR1 KGHDR, CDR2 SFDVKD. CDR3 nucleotides: TGTGCCACCAGTGACCGGGCCGGGTTCGAGCAGTACTTC. Protein product: CATSDRAGFEQYF.

This chain joins TRBV15 and TRBJ2-5; TRBD1 aligns across 8 bases. Per germline, CDR1 LNHNV and CDR2 YYDKDF (reference sequence). The CDR3 is 17 amino acids. V was pared by 2 bases and J by 11 bases, with 19 bases of the junction left unmatched. CDR3 loop: CATSRSRTGHPHNEQYF. The CDR3 bases are TGTGCCACCAGCAGATCAAGGACAGGGCACCCCCACAATGAGCAGTACTTC.

Only a few counts were recorded for this clonotype. This may come from a read error, since a much larger clone is one base off. The V and J genes are TRBV5-1 and TRBJ2-5; 10 positions match TRBD1. The germline gives CDR1 SGHRS, CDR2 YFSETQ. The CDR3 length is 15 residues. V lost 4 bases to trimming and J lost 11 bases; unmatched junction nucleotides: 14. This CDR3 is CASSARDRGHNEQYF. The CDR3 nucleotides are TGCGCCAGCAGCGCCCGGGACAGGGGTCACAATGAGCAGTACTTC.

This clonotype was counted ten times or more. This chain links TRBV7-2 with TRBJ2-3; D ambiguous. Germline-derived CDR1 and CDR2 are SGHTA and FQGNSA. The ends were cut back, 0 bases at V and 3 bases at J, with 10 bases in the middle. This CDR3 has 15 residues. Here the CDR3 reads CASSLAHLSTDTQYF. CDR3 in DNA: TGTGCCAGCAGCTTAGCTCACCTTAGTACAGATACGCAGTATTTT.

This clonotype was picked up many times. This chain joins TRBV5-1 and TRBJ2-3; 8 bases map to TRBD2. CDR3 size: 16 residues. Germline V CDR1 and CDR2: SGHRS, YFSETQ. Trimming removed 0 bases from V and 4 bases from J; junction bases left unmatched: 7. The CDR3 sequence is CASSLEAGGGADTQYF. The CDR3 nucleotides are TGCGCCAGCAGCTTGGAGGCGGGGGGAGGCGCAGATACGCAGTATTTT.

This clonotype was detected many times. J is TRBJ2-6 and V is TRBV10-3; D remains unclear. With 6 bases removed from V and 1 base from J, the gap between germline ends came to 7 bases. The CDR3 totals 14 residues. Germline CDR1 reads ENHRY; CDR2 reads SYGVKD. This CDR3 is CAISQPSGANVLTF. CDR3 sequence (DNA): TGTGCCATCAGCCAGCCTTCTGGGGCCAACGTCCTGACTTTC.

This clonotype has at least ten counts. V and J are TRBV20-1 and TRBJ2-3, with 12 bases that match TRBD2. The CDR3 is 17 amino acids. Germline CDR1 is DFQATT and CDR2 is SNEGSKA (reference sequence). The trim removed 1 base at V and 0 bases at J, leaving 5 bases unmatched. The CDR3 region is CSARGGLAGSSTDTQYF. As DNA, the CDR3 is TGCAGTGCTAGAGGAGGACTAGCGGGATCTAGCACAGATACGCAGTATTTT.

This clonotype has at least ten counts. The chain joins TRBV7-9 to TRBJ2-5; D is perhaps TRBD1 or TRBD2 (6 bases each). CDR1 is SEHNR and CDR2 is FQNEAQ in the germline V gene (reference sequence). Between the trimmed V and J ends, which lost 1 base and 5 bases, there was a span of 17 bases. The CDR3 extends over 16 amino acids. CDR3 DNA sequence: TGTGCCAGCAGCTTAGATTCCAGGAGGGGGTCGGAGACCCAGTACTTC. Translating it yields CASSLDSRRGSETQYF.

The rearrangement uses TRBV6-2 or TRBV6-3 and TRBJ2-2; TRBD1 aligns across 9 bases. The J segment lost 3 bases and the V segment lost 2 bases, leaving 7 bases of the junction unmatched. This CDR3 comprises 17 residues. Germline CDR1 reads MNHEY; CDR2 reads SVGEGT. The CDR3 DNA is TGTGCCAGCAGTTACAGGACAGGGGACTTTTACACCGGGGAGCTGTTTTTT. Amino acids: CASSYRTGDFYTGELFF.

Many counts were recorded for this clonotype. The chain links TRBV7-2 to TRBJ1-2; TRBD1 matches at 7 bases. Germline CDR1 SGHTA, CDR2 FQGNSA. This CDR3 region has 15 residues. Trimming cost V 3 bases and J 0 bases; bases outside gene matches: 4. CDR3: CASSLDRTSNYGYTF. As DNA, the CDR3 is TGTGCCAGCAGCTTGGACAGGACTTCTAACTATGGCTACACCTTC.

This chain uses TRBV15 with TRBJ1-1, with TRBD1 matching over 9 bases. The trim removed 5 bases at V and 3 bases at J, leaving 7 bases unmatched. This CDR3 comprises 15 residues. The germline V gene encodes CDR1 LNHNV and CDR2 YYDKDF (reference sequence). CDR3 sequence reads: CATSGDRGVHTEAFF. The CDR3 DNA sequence: TGTGCCACCAGCGGCGACAGGGGGGTCCACACTGAAGCTTTCTTT.

The table lists this clonotype with many counts. V gene TRBV15 combines with J gene TRBJ2-5; D is unresolved. Germline lookup yields CDR1 LNHNV and CDR2 YYDKDF (reference sequence). The V and J ends lost 1 base and 4 bases respectively, with 4 bases between them. CDR3 length: 12 residues. The CDR3 DNA is TGTGCCACCAGCAGAGGTAGAGAGACCCAGTACTTC. Encoded protein: CATSRGRETQYF.

V is TRBV7-2 and J is TRBJ1-1; a weak D match, TRBD1 (6 bases). CDR3 length: 16 residues. V lost 2 bases, J lost 5 bases, and 18 bases lay in between. Germline values: CDR1 SGHTA, CDR2 FQGNSA. The CDR3 bases are TGTGCCAGCAGCTTACTCCCCGGGACAAAGGGGACTGAAGCTTTCTTT. It yields the protein CASSLLPGTKGTEAFF.